The 9 T cell receptor beta chains presented below share a single source sample, sequenced in a study of T-cell reconstitution after alpha-beta-depleted transplantation in children. Construction of the TCRbeta library involved unique molecular identifiers. TCRdb redid the calling of the PCR reads with MiXCR, one entry per CDR3 protein. The sample yields about 830,000 distinct CDR3 sequences, roughly 15% seen once. Here the sequenced sample was PBMCs, mostly from graft donor cells, taken 360 days after TCRalphabeta/CD19-depleted stem cell transplant. The receptor set was obtained from a male patient between 10 and 17 years old who had a stem cell transplant for acute lymphoblastic leukemia, so the T cells may come from the graft donor.

This clonotype came up many times. This rearrangement joins TRBV16 to TRBJ2-7; D unclear. The V gene lost 0 bases and the J gene lost 4 bases, with 4 bases spanning the gap. The CDR3 spans 12 residues. Per germline, CDR1 KGHSY and CDR2 FQNENV. This CDR3 reads CASSQSDYEQYF. The CDR3 DNA reads as TGTGCCAGCAGCCAATCGGATTACGAGCAGTACTTC.

This clonotype has ten or more counts. The chain has TRBV3-1 and TRBJ2-2; D gene unclear. This CDR3 has 12 residues. V gave up 7 bases and J gave up 3 bases, with 6 bases separating them. Germline lookup yields CDR1 LGHDT and CDR2 YNNKEL (reference sequence). This CDR3 is CASTPYTGELFF. The CDR3 DNA reads as TGTGCCAGCACTCCTTACACCGGGGAGCTGTTTTTT.

Many counts were recorded for this clonotype. The chain couples TRBV29-1 to TRBJ2-3; TRBD2 matches at 14 bases. Germline V gene data show CDR1 as SQVTM and CDR2 as ANQGSEA. The V segment lost 0 bases and the J segment 7 bases; nucleotides outside the gene matches: 6. This CDR3 has 16 amino acids. The CDR3, as DNA: TGCAGCGTTGAAGATCTTGGGACTAGCGGGAGACATACGCAGTATTTT. Translating gives CSVEDLGTSGRHTQYF.

This chain links TRBV2 with TRBJ2-3; 7 bases fit TRBD2. The germline gives CDR1 SNHLY, CDR2 FYNNEI. The V segment lost 3 bases and the J segment 0 bases; nucleotides outside the gene matches: 9. The CDR3 loop spans 17 amino acids. The CDR3 nucleotides read TGTGCCAGCAGTGACCAGTCCGCGGGGGATAGCACAGATACGCAGTATTTT. It encodes CASSDQSAGDSTDTQYF.

The rearrangement joins TRBV7-9 to TRBJ2-7; 9 nucleotides align to TRBD1. The CDR3 is 15 residues long. CDR1 and CDR2 (germline): SEHNR, FQNEAQ (reference sequence). V shed 7 bases, J shed 4 bases, and the junction held 11 bases outside the gene matches. CDR3 nucleotide sequence: TGTGCCAGCAATGGTTCCCCGGGGACAGGGTACGAGCAGTACTTC. This sequence encodes CASNGSPGTGYEQYF. Complete variable domain (other parts from reference TRBV7-9 and TRBJ2-7): DTGVSQNPRHKITKRGQNVTFRCDPISEHNRLYWYRQTLGQGPEFLTYFQNEAQLEKSRLLSDRFSAERPKGSFSTLEIQRTEQGDSAMYLCASNGSPGTGYEQYFGPGTRLTVT.

This clonotype has only a few counts. The chain combines TRBV5-5 with TRBJ2-7; D is possibly TRBD1 (5 bases). Per germline, CDR1 SGHKS and CDR2 YYEKEE (reference sequence). The length of the CDR3 is 15 residues. Trimming stripped 0 bases from V and 1 base from J, with 11 bases between. The CDR3 region is CASSLALRVSYEQYF. CDR3 sequence (DNA): TGTGCCAGCAGCTTGGCCCTCAGGGTTTCCTACGAGCAGTACTTC.

This clonotype was recorded at least ten times. The V and J genes are TRBV10-3 and TRBJ2-1, with no clear D. From germline, CDR1 is ENHRY and CDR2 SYGVKD. V was pared by 1 base and J by 8 bases, with 3 bases between. The CDR3 sequence is 11 residues long. The CDR3 sequence is CAISEFHEQFF. For the CDR3, the DNA is TGTGCCATCAGTGAGTTCCATGAGCAGTTCTTC.

This chain uses TRBV6-5 with TRBJ2-7; D gene unclear. The germline gives CDR1 MNHEY, CDR2 SVGAGI. This CDR3 contains 11 residues. The V end was cut by 7 bases, the J end by 3 bases, with 7 bases between. The CDR3 coding sequence is TGTGCCAGCAAGTTGGGCTACGAGCAGTACTTC. It yields the protein CASKLGYEQYF.

The chain has TRBV9 and TRBJ2-1; D gene unclear. Germline CDR1 reads SGDLS; CDR2 reads YYNGEE. V was trimmed by 3 bases and J by 8 bases, leaving 9 bases between them. The CDR3 totals 12 residues. As DNA, the CDR3 is TGTGCCAGCAGCGGCACACAGCATGAGCAGTTCTTC. Translation: CASSGTQHEQFF.